This T cell receptor beta chain was found in a study of identifying expanded T cells in peripheral blood (dated by TCRdb to about 2019). With respect to the entire study: Technical replicates were generated by sequencing separate aliquots of the same genomic DNA pool, with four replicates compared pairwise. The full study reports these points: Both the number of clones called differentially abundant and the false-positive rate were significantly reduced by the beta-binomial model across all healthy-donor time intervals. Approximately 1.2 differentially abundant clones were flagged by the binomial model between technical replicates, whereas about 15 and 19 were flagged over roughly two weeks and four weeks, respectively. In all healthy donors, the variance in clone template counts between samples taken 2 to 3 weeks apart rose significantly as total template count increased. The authors expected that biological variance in healthy repertoires might rise further over much longer intervals, such as months to years.

The trim is 0 bases for V and 9 bases for J, with a gap of 14 bases between the germline ends. Inclusive of the bounding cysteine and phenylalanine, the CDR3 is 15 residues long. The kept DNA is CDR3 alone, 45 bases in frame from the first base. For CDR1 and CDR2, the germline V gene lists LGHNA and YSLEER. During the collection period, no immune events, such as infections, were documented for the healthy donors. Healthy-donor blood repertoires served as a training cohort to calibrate time-dependent variance in a beta-binomial model of T-cell clone differential abundance. The training cohort included 10 or so healthy donors, of whom 3 were female and 7 were male. The donors were between about 29 and 65 years old, with an average age of approximately 47 years. Whole blood, obtained from a commercial supplier, was collected from each healthy donor at three time points spaced approximately two weeks apart. For immunosequencing, genomic DNA was extracted from unsorted whole blood.

Points on this clone: Its specific antigen is unknown. There are no base qualities to consult, and no much larger clone falls within one base.

TCRbeta CDR3 regions were profiled with the immunoSEQ Assay using bias-controlled multiplex PCR amplification of genomic DNA. Turning to the authors' computational methods: The absolute abundance of each unique TCRbeta CDR3 region was quantified after sequences were collapsed and filtered. Two models were used to test differential abundance: a binomial model (Fisher-equivalent) and a beta-binomial model that adds time-dependent variance fitted from healthy donors. Clones with fewer than 5 combined templates were excluded, and clones with Benjamini-Hochberg FDR below 0.01 were called differentially abundant. In the beta-binomial model, variance was expressed as a function of the total template count across the two samples, in the form v = (b*log(k)+a)^2. TCRdb's version of the immuneACCESS table is confined to in-frame rearrangements and falls short of the full clone set. An unresolved V gene accounts for under half of the shortfall where checked; the remainder is of unknown origin. V, J and clone size are taken as reported in that table, and D and trimming were inferred from the DNA itself. The sample has some 78,000 clones on record, 88% of them singletons. Around 20% of the sample is held by the ten biggest clonotypes.

This clonotype was obtained from a person aged 18 to 70 in good health. Sample: blood. Recombination linked TRBV4-3 to TRBJ2-2; the D segment could be TRBD2, given 5 matching bases. The DNA sequence is given as TGCGCCAGCAGCCAAGATGATGGCGGACTCTGGGAGCTGTTTTTT. This yields the protein CASSQDDGGLWELFF.